A selection of T cell receptor beta chains follows, all from one sample in a study of cytomegalovirus exposure and HLA in healthy donors. The data were produced by immunoSEQ multiplex PCR, yet TCRdb's version contains in-frame clones alone and is incomplete. The sample holds under 95,000 clones; over 75% are singletons and the top ten take more than 5%. Sequencing used PBMCs. The receptors here all came from a man aged 25-45 years in good health and CMV-seropositive. Both conserved end residues are part of each CDR3. The D gene is left open where the match is weak. Clone size is shown for a subset of rows, as once, few, many or a class of expanded clone.

size	D	V	J	DNA	CDR3
.	TRBD1	TRBV28	TRBJ1-1	TGTGCCAGCACCACGACAGGGATTAATGATATTGGGGCTTTCTTT	CASTTTGINDIGAFF
.	.	TRBV19	TRBJ1-4	TGTGCCAGTCGACCGCGGGCAACTAATGAAAAACTGTTTTTT	CASRPRATNEKLFF
.	TRBD1	TRBV7-9	TRBJ1-2	TGTGCCAGCAGCCCGACAGGGAGAGTCGGCTACACCTTC	CASSPTGRVGYTF
.	TRBD2	TRBV5-1	TRBJ2-7	TGCGCCAGCAGCCTTAGCGGGAGGGCCTCCGAGCAGTACTTC	CASSLSGRASEQYF
.	TRBD2	TRBV7-2	TRBJ2-6	TGTGCCAGCAGCTTGATGGCGGGAGCGGCTGGGGCCAACGTCCTGACTTTC	CASSLMAGAAGANVLTF
.	.	TRBV7-9	TRBJ1-4	TGTGCCAGCAGCTTAGACACAGGGCTAGAGGAAAAACTGTTTTTT	CASSLDTGLEEKLFF
.	TRBD2	TRBV13	TRBJ2-1	TGTGCCAGCAGCTTAGAATCTAGCGGGATGGTATTGAACAATGAGCAGTTCTTC	CASSLESSGMVLNNEQFF
.	TRBD1	TRBV7-9	TRBJ2-6	TGTGCCAGCAGCTTAGGCCCGGCAGGGGGAGCTGGGGCCAACGTCCTGACTTTC	CASSLGPAGGAGANVLTF
.	.	TRBV5-1	TRBJ2-5	TGCGCCAGCAGCTTCACCACAGCTGAAGAGACCCAGTACTTC	CASSFTTAEETQYF
.	.	TRBV18	TRBJ1-5	TGTGCCAGCTCACCATGGGCAGATAGCAATCAGCCCCAGCATTTT	CASSPWADSNQPQHF
few	TRBD2	TRBV29-1	TRBJ2-5	TGCAGCGCCAGCCCCTTTAGCGGGGGGGCCGGAGAGACCCAGTACTTC	CSASPFSGGAGETQYF
.	TRBD1	TRBV19	TRBJ1-2	TGTGCCAGTAGGAGGGGGCTGGACGGCTACACCTTC	CASRRGLDGYTF
.	TRBD1	TRBV9	TRBJ2-7	TGTGCCAGCAGCGTAGGGACATCGGGACAGGGGGCCCCCCGCGAGCAGTACTTC	CASSVGTSGQGAPREQYF
.	TRBD2	TRBV7-2	TRBJ2-3	TGTGCCAGCAGCCTCTGGACTAGCTCTGATACGCAGTATTTT	CASSLWTSSDTQYF
.	TRBD1	TRBV6-6	TRBJ1-2	TGTGCCAGCAGGTATCCGGGACAGGGGAACTATGGCTACACCTTC	CASRYPGQGNYGYTF
.	TRBD1	TRBV7-9	TRBJ1-4	TGTGCCAGCAGCCTGGGACTCAGGGGGTACGAAAAACTGTTTTTT	CASSLGLRGYEKLFF